This TCR beta chain was sequenced during a study of OX40 agonist ivuxolimab in advanced cancers. Study summary: Every patient in dose escalation had hepatocellular carcinoma, melanoma, renal cell or head and neck cancer.

A remark on this clone: The antigen is not known.

Study-level points and caveats: Clonal expansion from baseline to week 6 occurred in both CD4+ and CD8+ T cells.

The table came from immunoSEQ multiplex PCR; TCRdb's copy has only in-frame clones and leaves some out. The table records about 55,000 clones, about nine tenths of them present only once. V dropped 3 bases and J dropped 0; count of bases not matched to a gene: 17. CDR1 and CDR2 (germline): SGHRS, YFSETQ. The CDR3 totals 21 residues. This sequence joins TRBV5-1 and TRBJ2-7; 14 bases agree with TRBD2. The TCR was taken from an adult with an advanced solid tumor such as melanoma, head and neck, liver or kidney cancer. The material was CD4+ or CD8+ T cells sorted from blood, obtained in a trial of the OX40 agonist ivuxolimab. The CDR3 loop reads CASSSPFYWTSGRPISYEQYV. The CDR3 DNA sequence: TGCGCCAGCAGCTCCCCGTTTTATTGGACTAGCGGGAGGCCTATCTCCTACGAGCAGTACGTC.